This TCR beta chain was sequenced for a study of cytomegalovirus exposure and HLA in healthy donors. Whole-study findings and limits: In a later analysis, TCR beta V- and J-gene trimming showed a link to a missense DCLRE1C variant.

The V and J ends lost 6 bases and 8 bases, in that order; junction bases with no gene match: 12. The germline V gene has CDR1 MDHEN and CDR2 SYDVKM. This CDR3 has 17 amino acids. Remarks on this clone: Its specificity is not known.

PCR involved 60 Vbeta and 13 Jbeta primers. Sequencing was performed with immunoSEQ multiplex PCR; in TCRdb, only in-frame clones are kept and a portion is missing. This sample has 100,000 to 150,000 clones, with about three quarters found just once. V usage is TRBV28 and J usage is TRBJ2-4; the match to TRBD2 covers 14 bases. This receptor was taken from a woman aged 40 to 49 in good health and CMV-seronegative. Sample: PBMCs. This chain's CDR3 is CASSPGLAGEVAYIQYF. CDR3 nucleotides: TGTGCCAGCAGCCCGGGACTAGCGGGAGAAGTCGCATACATTCAGTACTTC.